This paragraph covers one T cell receptor beta chain sequence. No antigen is known for it. The data stem from a study of Tregs in tolerant kidney transplant recipients. General observations from the study: Tregs expanded with activated donor B cells seemed most donor-specific.

Produced via immunoSEQ multiplex PCR; TCRdb's table is partial and in-frame only. The repertoire holds roughly 80,000 clones, with 98% as singletons. Unstimulated Tregs (CD4+CD25+CD127-) and CD4+CD25- non-Tregs were sorted from PBMCs. Germline V lookup: CDR1 SGHRS, CDR2 YFSETQ. The CDR3 has 15 amino acids. The V and J ends lost 1 base and 6 bases respectively, with 11 bases between them. The sequenced sample was CD4+ T cells from blood, obtained before the transplant. V gene TRBV5-1 combines with J gene TRBJ1-6; possibly TRBD1 for D (6 bases). The sequence derives from a human donor who received a combined kidney and bone marrow transplant. In DNA form, the CDR3 reads TGCGCCAGCAGCTTGTGGGACATCCTTAATTCACCCCTCCACTTT. It translates to CASSLWDILNSPLHF. Looking up the rest from reference TRBV5-1 and TRBJ1-6 gives the full variable domain: KAGVTQTPRYLIKTRGQQVTLSCSPISGHRSVSWYQQTPGQGLQFLFEYFSETQRNKGNFPGRFSGRQFSNSRSEMNVSTLELGDSALYLCASSLWDILNSPLHFGNGTRLTVT.